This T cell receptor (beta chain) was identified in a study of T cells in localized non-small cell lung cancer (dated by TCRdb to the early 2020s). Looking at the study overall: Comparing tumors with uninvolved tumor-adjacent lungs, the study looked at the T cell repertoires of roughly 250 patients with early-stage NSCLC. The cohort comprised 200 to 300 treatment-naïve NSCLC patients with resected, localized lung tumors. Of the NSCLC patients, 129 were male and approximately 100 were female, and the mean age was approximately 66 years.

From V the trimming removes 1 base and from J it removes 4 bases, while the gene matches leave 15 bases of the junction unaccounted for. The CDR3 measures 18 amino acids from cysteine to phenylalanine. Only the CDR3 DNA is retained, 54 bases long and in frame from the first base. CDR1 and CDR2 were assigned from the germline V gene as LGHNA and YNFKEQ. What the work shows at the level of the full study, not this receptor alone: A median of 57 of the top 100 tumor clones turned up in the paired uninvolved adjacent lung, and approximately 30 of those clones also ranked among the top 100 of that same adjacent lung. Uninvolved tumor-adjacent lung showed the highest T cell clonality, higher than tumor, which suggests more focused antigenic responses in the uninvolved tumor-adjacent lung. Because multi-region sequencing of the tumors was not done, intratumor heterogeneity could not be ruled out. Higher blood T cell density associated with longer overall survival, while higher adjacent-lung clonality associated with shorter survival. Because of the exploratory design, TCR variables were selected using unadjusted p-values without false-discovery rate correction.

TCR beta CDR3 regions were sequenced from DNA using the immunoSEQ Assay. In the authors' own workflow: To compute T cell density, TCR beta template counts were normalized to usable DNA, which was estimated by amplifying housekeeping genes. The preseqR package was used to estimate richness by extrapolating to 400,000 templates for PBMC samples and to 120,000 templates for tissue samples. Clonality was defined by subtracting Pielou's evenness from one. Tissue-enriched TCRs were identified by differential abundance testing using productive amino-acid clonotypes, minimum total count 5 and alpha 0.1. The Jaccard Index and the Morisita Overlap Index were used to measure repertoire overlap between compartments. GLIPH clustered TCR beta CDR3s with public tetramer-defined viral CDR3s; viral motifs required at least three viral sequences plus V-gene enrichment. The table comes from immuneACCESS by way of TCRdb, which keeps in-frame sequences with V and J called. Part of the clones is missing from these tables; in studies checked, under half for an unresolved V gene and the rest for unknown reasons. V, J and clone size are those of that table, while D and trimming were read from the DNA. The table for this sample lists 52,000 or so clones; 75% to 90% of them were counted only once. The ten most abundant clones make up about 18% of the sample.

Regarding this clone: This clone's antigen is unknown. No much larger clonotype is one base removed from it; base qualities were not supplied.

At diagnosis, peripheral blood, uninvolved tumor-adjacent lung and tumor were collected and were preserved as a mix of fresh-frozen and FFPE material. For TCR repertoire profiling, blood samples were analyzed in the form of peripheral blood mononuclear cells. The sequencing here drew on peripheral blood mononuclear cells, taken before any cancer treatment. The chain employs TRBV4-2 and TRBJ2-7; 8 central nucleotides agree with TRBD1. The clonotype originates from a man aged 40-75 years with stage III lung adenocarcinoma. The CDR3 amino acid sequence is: CASSQGAGGGEDPYEQYF. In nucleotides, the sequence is TGTGCCAGCAGCCAAGGGGCAGGGGGCGGGGAGGACCCGTACGAGCAGTACTTC.